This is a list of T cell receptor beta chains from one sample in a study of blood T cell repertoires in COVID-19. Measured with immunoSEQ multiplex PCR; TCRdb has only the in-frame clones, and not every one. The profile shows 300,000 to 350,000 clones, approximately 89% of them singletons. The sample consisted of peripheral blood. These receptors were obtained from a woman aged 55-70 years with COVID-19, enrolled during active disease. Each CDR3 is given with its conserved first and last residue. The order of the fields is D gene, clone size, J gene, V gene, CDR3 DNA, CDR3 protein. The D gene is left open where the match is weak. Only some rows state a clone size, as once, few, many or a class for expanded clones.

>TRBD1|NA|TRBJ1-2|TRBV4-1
TGCGCCAGCAGCCGAGGACAGGATATTAACTATGGCTACACCTTC
CASSRGQDINYGYTF
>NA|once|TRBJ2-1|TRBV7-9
TGTGCCAGCCTAAGGGGGGGGCCCCCCAATGAGCAGTTCTTC
CASLRGGPPNEQFF
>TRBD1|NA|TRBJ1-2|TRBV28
TGTGCCAGCAGTTTAATCGACAGGGGGAGATCCTACACCTTC
CASSLIDRGRSYTF
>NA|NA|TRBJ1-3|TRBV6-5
TGTGCCAGCAGTTTGTCCTATCCTGGAAACACCATATATTTT
CASSLSYPGNTIYF
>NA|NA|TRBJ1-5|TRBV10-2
TGCGCCAGCAGTGAAGCGCTCCACAATCAGCCTCAGCATTTT
CASSEALHNQPQHF
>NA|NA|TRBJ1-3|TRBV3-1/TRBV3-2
TGTGCCAGCAGCCTTACAGGGTCTCAGGGAAACACCATATATTTT
CASSLTGSQGNTIYF
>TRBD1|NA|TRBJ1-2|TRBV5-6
TGTGCCAGCAGCTTGGCCAGGACAGGGCCGCGGGGCTATGGCTACACCTTC
CASSLARTGPRGYGYTF
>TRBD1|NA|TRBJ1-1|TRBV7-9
TGTGCCAGCAGCTTAGCGGCAGGGGGCGGCACTGAAGCTTTCTTT
CASSLAAGGGTEAFF
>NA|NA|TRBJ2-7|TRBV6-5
TGTGCCAGCACTGGCGGAAACTACGAGCAGTACTTC
CASTGGNYEQYF
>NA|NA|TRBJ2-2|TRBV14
TGTGCCAGCAGCCAAAGTACGGAGGTCTCGAACACCGGGGAGCTGTTTTTT
CASSQSTEVSNTGELFF
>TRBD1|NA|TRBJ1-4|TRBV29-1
TGCAGCGTGCGACAGGGGGTTGCGGTTGAAAAACTGTTTTTT
CSVRQGVAVEKLFF
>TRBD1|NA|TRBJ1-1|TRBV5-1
TGCGCCAGCAGCTGGGGGACAGGCACTGAAGCTTTCTTT
CASSWGTGTEAFF
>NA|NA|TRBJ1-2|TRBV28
TGTGCCAGCAGTTTACCCCCCGGGGGGACGCCCTACACCTTC
CASSLPPGGTPYTF
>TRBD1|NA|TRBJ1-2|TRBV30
TGTGCCTGGAGTCCGTCAGGGGGCGTGCGGTATGGCTACACCTTC
CAWSPSGGVRYGYTF
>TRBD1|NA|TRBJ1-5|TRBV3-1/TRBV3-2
TGTGCCAGCAGTGGGGACAGGGAGCAGCCCCAGCATTTT
CASSGDREQPQHF
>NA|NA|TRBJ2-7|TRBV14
TGTGCCAGCAGCCGAGGGGGATCGCGCTACGAGCAGTACTTC
CASSRGGSRYEQYF
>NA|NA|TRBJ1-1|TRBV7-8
TGTGCCAGCAGCCTCCCCGGGCGGGTGTCTGAAGCTTTCTTT
CASSLPGRVSEAFF
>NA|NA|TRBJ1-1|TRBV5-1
TGCGCCAGCAGCTTGGTCGCAGGCACTGAAGCTTTCTTT
CASSLVAGTEAFF
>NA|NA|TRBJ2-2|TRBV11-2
TGTGCCAGCAGCTTAGTGGGCCACAACACCGGGGAGCTGTTTTTT
CASSLVGHNTGELFF
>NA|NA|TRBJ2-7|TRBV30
TGTGCCTGGAAGTCAGTGCTCTACGAGCAGTACTTC
CAWKSVLYEQYF
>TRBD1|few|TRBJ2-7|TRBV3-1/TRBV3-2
TGTGCCAGCAGCTTCACGGGACAGAAGCAGTACTTC
CASSFTGQKQYF
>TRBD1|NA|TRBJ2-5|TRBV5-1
TGCGCCAGCGGGACAGGGCAGACGGGAAAGACCCAGTACTTC
CASGTGQTGKTQYF
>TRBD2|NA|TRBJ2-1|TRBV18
TGTGCCAGCTCACCGGGGGCGGGAGGCTACAATGAGCAGTTCTTC
CASSPGAGGYNEQFF
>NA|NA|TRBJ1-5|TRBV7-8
TGTGCCAGCAGCTTAGGATCCGCAGGGGATCAGCCCCAGCATTTT
CASSLGSAGDQPQHF
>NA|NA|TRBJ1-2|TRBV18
TGTGCCAGCTCACCAGGGGCTGCCTATGGCTACACCTTC
CASSPGAAYGYTF
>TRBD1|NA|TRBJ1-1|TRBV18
TGTGCCAGCTCACAACAGGGGATGAACACTGAAGCTTTCTTT
CASSQQGMNTEAFF
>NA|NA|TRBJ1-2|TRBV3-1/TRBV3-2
TGTGCCAGCAGCCAAGAGGGGCTGACGAGACCCTATGGCTACACCTTC
CASSQEGLTRPYGYTF
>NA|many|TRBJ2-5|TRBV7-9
TGTGCCAGCAGCCGACTAGACCAAGAGACCCAGTACTTC
CASSRLDQETQYF
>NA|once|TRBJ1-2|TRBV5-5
TGTGCCAGCAGCTTGCACCAGAATTCTAACTATGGCTACACCTTC
CASSLHQNSNYGYTF
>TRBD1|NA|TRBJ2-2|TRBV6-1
TGTGCCAGCAGTGCTGGGACAGGGGTCAACACCGGGGAGCTGTTTTTT
CASSAGTGVNTGELFF
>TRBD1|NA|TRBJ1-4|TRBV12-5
TGTGCTAGTGGTTTCACCGGGACAGGGGGGTTTGCTAATGAAAAACTGTTTTTT
CASGFTGTGGFANEKLFF
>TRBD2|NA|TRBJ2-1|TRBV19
TGTGCCAGTAGCCTGGACGGCCGGGGGGGTTGGCCTGAGCAGTTCTTC
CASSLDGRGGWPEQFF
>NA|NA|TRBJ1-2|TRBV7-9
TGTGCCAGCAGTCCCACAGGGTTTAGTGGCTACACCTTC
CASSPTGFSGYTF
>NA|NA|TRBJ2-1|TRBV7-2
TGTGCCAGCAGCTGGGATGGGGCTCCTCCTAATGAGCAGTTCTTC
CASSWDGAPPNEQFF
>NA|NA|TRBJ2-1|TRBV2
TGTGCCAGCATGATCGGGACACCCTCCTACAATGAGCAGTTCTTC
CASMIGTPSYNEQFF
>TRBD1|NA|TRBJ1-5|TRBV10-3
TGTGCCATGCAGGGGGCTAGCAATCAGCCCCAGCATTTT
CAMQGASNQPQHF
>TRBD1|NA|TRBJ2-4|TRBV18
TGTGCCAGCTCACGTTCCGGGACAGGGGTCATTCAGTACTTC
CASSRSGTGVIQYF
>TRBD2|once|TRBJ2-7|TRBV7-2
TGTGCCAGCAGCTTCGGGGGGAGCTCCTACGAGCAGTACTTC
CASSFGGSSYEQYF
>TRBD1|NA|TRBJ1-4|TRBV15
TGTGCCACCAGCAGAGATTACCCGGGGACAGCAACTAATGAAAAACTGTTTTTT
CATSRDYPGTATNEKLFF
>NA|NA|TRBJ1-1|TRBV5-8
TGTGCCAGCGGGCGATACATGGTTTACGAAGCTTTCTTT
CASGRYMVYEAFF
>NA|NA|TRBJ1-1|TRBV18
TGTGCCAGCTCACCTCAACCACCGGGTATCTTGGGTTTAGGGGGACGGCGGAACACTGAAGCTTTCTTT
CASSPQPPGILGLGGRRNTEAFF
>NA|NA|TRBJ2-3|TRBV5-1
TGCGCCAGCAGCTTGGTGATCGACAGAAATACGCAGTATTTT
CASSLVIDRNTQYF
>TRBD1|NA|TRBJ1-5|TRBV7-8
TGTGCCAGCAGCTTGGATGGGACAGTTGGACAGCCCCAGCATTTT
CASSLDGTVGQPQHF
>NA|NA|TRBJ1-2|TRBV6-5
TGTGCCAGCAGCGGCGGGTATTTGAACTATGGCTACACCTTC
CASSGGYLNYGYTF
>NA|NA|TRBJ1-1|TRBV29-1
TGCAGCGTAGCAAAACAGGGTGGCTACACTGAAGCTTTCTTT
CSVAKQGGYTEAFF